What follows are 23 T cell receptor beta chains derived from one specimen sequenced in a study of cytomegalovirus exposure and HLA in healthy donors. Some clones are missing from TCRdb's copy, which holds only in-frame ones; the method was immunoSEQ multiplex PCR. The table includes over 150,000 clones, roughly 90% detected once. Sequenced material: PBMCs. All receptors derive from a man in his late teens or twenties in good health and CMV-seropositive.

In nucleotides, the CDR3 is TGTGCCAGCAGCCCCAGGGATAAGGAGACCCAGTACTTC. Translation gives CASSPRDKETQYF. The chain joins TRBV6-5 to TRBJ2-5; D possibly corresponds to TRBD1 (5 bases). CDR1 and CDR2 from the germline V gene are MNHEY and SVGAGI. The length of the CDR3 is 13 residues. V gave up 6 bases and J gave up 5 bases, with 13 bases separating them.

This clone was recorded only once. The chain recombines TRBV4-1 with TRBJ2-3; TRBD2 matches at 11 bases. Germline V gives CDR1 MGHRA, CDR2 YSYEKL. Unmatched junction bases numbered 13, after V lost 8 bases and J lost 0 bases. The CDR3 runs to 18 residues. The CDR3 is CASSPGLAGGRSTDTQYF. The CDR3 DNA sequence: TGCGCCAGCTCCCCCGGCCTAGCGGGGGGCAGGAGCACAGATACGCAGTATTTT.

The V call is TRBV27, the J call TRBJ1-5; 7 bases align to TRBD1. Germline CDR1 and CDR2: MNHEY and SMNVEV (reference sequence). J lost 7 bases, V lost 2 bases, and 5 bases had no gene match. The CDR3 covers 14 residues. CDR3 in DNA: TGTGCCAGCAGTTTAACCCCGACAGGGCAGCCCCAGCATTTT. Amino acids: CASSLTPTGQPQHF.

V usage is TRBV11-2 and J usage is TRBJ2-1, with a tentative D call TRBD1 (5 bases). Germline CDR1 reads SGHAT; CDR2 reads FQNNGV. The V end lost 1 base, the J end lost 3 bases, and 10 bases lay between the germline ends. This CDR3 has 15 amino acids. CDR3 coding DNA: TGTGCCAGCAGCTTAGTACACGACAGCTACAATGAGCAGTTCTTC. It yields the protein CASSLVHDSYNEQFF.

The chain links TRBV27 to TRBJ2-7, with D possibly matching TRBD2 (5 bases). The CDR3 is 11 amino acids. CDR1 is MNHEY, CDR2 SMNVEV, per germline (reference sequence). V was trimmed by 5 bases and J by 4 bases, leaving 6 bases between them. In DNA form, the CDR3 reads TGTGCCAGCAGTGGGAGATACGAGCAGTACTTC. It encodes CASSGRYEQYF.

This rearrangement joins TRBV11-2 to TRBJ1-2; 11 positions agree with TRBD1. The CDR3 contains 18 residues. The J segment lost 2 bases and the V segment lost 1 base, leaving 9 bases of the junction unmatched. Per the germline V gene, CDR1 is SGHAT and CDR2 is FQNNGV. The CDR3: CASSLVISGTGGNYGYTF. In nucleotides, the CDR3 is TGTGCCAGCAGCTTAGTTATCTCCGGGACAGGGGGGAACTATGGCTACACCTTC.

The chain couples TRBV6-6 to TRBJ1-2; D not resolved. V lost 6 bases, J lost 4 bases, and 18 bases lay in between. Germline CDR1 is MNHNY and CDR2 is SVGAGI (reference sequence). This CDR3 region has 15 residues. CDR3 loop: CASSWGKEGAYGYTF. The CDR3 nucleotides are TGTGCCAGCAGCTGGGGAAAGGAGGGCGCCTATGGCTACACCTTC.

This clone appeared a few times. The chain couples TRBV7-3 to TRBJ1-6; 7 nucleotides agree with TRBD1. From germline, CDR1 is SGHTA and CDR2 FQGTGA. Germline trimming cut 5 bases from V and 4 bases from J; bases unmatched to any gene: 2. This CDR3 has 14 amino acids. CDR3 amino acids: CASSRGQYNSPLHF. The CDR3 nucleotides read TGTGCCAGCAGCCGGGGACAGTATAATTCACCCCTCCACTTT.

This chain links TRBV28 with TRBJ2-1; 7 bases agree with TRBD1. The V gene end was trimmed by 3 bases and the J gene end by 7 bases; junction bases not matched to a gene: 6. Germline V gene lookup returns CDR1 MDHEN and CDR2 SYDVKM. The CDR3 consists of 14 residues. DNA of the CDR3: TGTGCCAGCAGTTTGACAGGGAGAGAAAATGAGCAGTTCTTC. Protein product: CASSLTGRENEQFF.

The chain links TRBV18 to TRBJ2-7; TRBD1 agrees at 11 bases. Germline V gene data show CDR1 as KGHSH and CDR2 as LQKENI. CDR3 length: 14 residues. Trimming took 5 bases from V and 2 from J; bases not matched to a gene: 2. CDR3 sequence: CASSGTGGPYEQYF. The DNA of the CDR3 is TGTGCCAGCTCAGGGACAGGGGGGCCCTACGAGCAGTACTTC.

This rearrangement joins TRBV4-3 to TRBJ2-3, with 10 bases aligning to TRBD2. The junction had 11 bases not matched to a gene; V was cut back by 0 bases and J by 5 bases. The length of the CDR3 is 18 residues. Per germline, CDR1 LGHNA and CDR2 YSLEER. CDR3 residues: CASSQDKPAGGQGDTQYF. The CDR3 region has the DNA TGCGCCAGCAGCCAAGATAAGCCAGCGGGAGGGCAAGGAGATACGCAGTATTTT.

This chain links TRBV29-1 with TRBJ1-2; no clear D. Germline-derived CDR1 and CDR2 are SQVTM and ANQGSEA. Trimming cost V 6 bases and J 8 bases, with 19 bases left between them. The length of the CDR3 is 13 residues. CDR3 region: CSVVATGFLGYTF. CDR3 DNA sequence: TGCAGCGTGGTAGCGACGGGGTTTTTAGGCTACACCTTC.

This sequence joins TRBV4-3 and TRBJ2-2; TRBD2 agrees at 7 bases. The CDR3 covers 15 residues. V was pared by 0 bases and J by 7 bases, with 5 bases of the junction left unmatched. The germline V gene encodes CDR1 LGHNA and CDR2 YSLEER. CDR3 sequence (DNA): TGCGCCAGCAGCCAAGATCCTGGGGGGGTCGGGGAGCTGTTTTTT. Translated: CASSQDPGGVGELFF.

CDR3 in DNA: TGTGCCAGCAGCCCCAGGACAGGGGGTTACACCGGGGAGCTGTTTTTT. Residues: CASSPRTGGYTGELFF. This rearrangement joins TRBV7-3 to TRBJ2-2; 10 nucleotides align to TRBD1. The V segment lost 5 bases and the J segment 3 bases; nucleotides outside the gene matches: 6. The V gene's germline CDR1 is SGHTA and CDR2 FQGTGA. The CDR3 totals 16 residues.

This clone came up once. The rearrangement joins TRBV19 to TRBJ2-5; D remains ambiguous. Looked up from germline, CDR1 is LNHDA and CDR2 is SQIVND (reference sequence). The CDR3 totals 12 residues. The V end lost 5 bases, the J end lost 2 bases, and 6 bases lay between the germline ends. The CDR3 nucleotides are TGTGCCAGTAGTCCGCGGCAAGAGACCCAGTACTTC. Its translation is CASSPRQETQYF.

In its sample, this clone was seen a few times. One end of the junction does not line up with germline, which may come from a read error. The chain links TRBV5-1 to TRBJ1-1, with D hard to call. Per germline, CDR1 SGHRS and CDR2 YFSETQ. The CDR3 covers 14 residues. CDR3 loop: CVSTSRGGNTEAFF. The CDR3 DNA is TGCGTCAGCACCAGTCGAGGAGGGAACACTGAAGCTTTCTTT.

V is TRBV19 and J is TRBJ1-4; D is ambiguous. Per germline, CDR1 LNHDA and CDR2 SQIVND (reference sequence). The CDR3 contains 13 residues. V was pared by 1 base and J by 6 bases, with 6 bases between. This chain's CDR3 is CASSIVEDEKLFF. The DNA of the CDR3 is TGTGCCAGTAGTATAGTGGAGGATGAAAAACTGTTTTTT.

The chain couples TRBV25-1 to TRBJ2-1; 9 nucleotides line up with TRBD2. This CDR3 spans 18 amino acids. The V gene end was trimmed by 2 bases and the J gene end by 7 bases; junction bases not matched to a gene: 15. The V gene's germline CDR1 is MGHDK and CDR2 SYGVNS. The CDR3 sequence is CASSEPAGGLNLGNEQFF. CDR3 in DNA: TGTGCCAGCAGTGAACCAGCGGGAGGACTAAACCTTGGGAATGAGCAGTTCTTC. Using reference TRBV25-1 and TRBJ2-1 for the parts outside the CDR3, the full variable domain is EADIYQTPRYLVIGTGKKITLECSQTMGHDKMYWYQQDPGMELHLIHYSYGVNSTEKGDLSSESTVSRIRTEHFPLTLESARPSHTSQYLCASSEPAGGLNLGNEQFFGPGTRLTVL.

The chain employs TRBV18 and TRBJ2-3; 7 nucleotides agree with TRBD1. Per the germline V gene, CDR1 is KGHSH and CDR2 is LQKENI. The junction had 7 bases not matched to a gene; V was cut back by 1 base and J by 3 bases. The CDR3 runs 16 residues. CDR3 loop: CASSPLSSRGTDTQYF. In DNA form, the CDR3 reads TGTGCCAGCTCACCACTCTCTAGCAGGGGGACAGATACGCAGTATTTT.

The chain carries TRBV6-1 and TRBJ1-2; a possible D gene is TRBD1 (5 bases). CDR1 is MNHNS and CDR2 is SASEGT in the germline V gene. The V and J ends lost 2 bases and 3 bases respectively, with 10 bases between them. The CDR3 runs to 14 residues. The CDR3 sequence is CASSEPGRDYGYTF. The CDR3 DNA reads TGTGCCAGCAGTGAACCGGGCAGGGACTATGGCTACACCTTC.

The chain employs TRBV2 and TRBJ1-1; TRBD1 might be the D (5 bases). V was clipped by 5 bases and J by 0 bases, with 10 bases between them. Germline CDR1 SNHLY, CDR2 FYNNEI. This CDR3 is built from 14 residues. The CDR3 nucleotides read TGTGCCAGCAGTCGACAGCAGATGAACACTGAAGCTTTCTTT. Its protein product is CASSRQQMNTEAFF.

J is TRBJ2-7 and V is TRBV12-5, with TRBD2 identical over 7 bases. This CDR3 comprises 14 residues. Germline values: CDR1 LGHNT, CDR2 FRNRAP. Trimming at V came to 7 bases and at J to 0 bases, leaving 6 bases not matched to a gene. The CDR3 nucleotides are TGTGCTAGTGCTTGGGGGGGACTCTCCTACGAGCAGTACTTC. Its protein is CASAWGGLSYEQYF.

The chain couples TRBV6-5 to TRBJ2-1; weak D call: TRBD2 (6 bases). The length of the CDR3 is 14 residues. Per germline, CDR1 MNHEY and CDR2 SVGAGI. Between the trimmed V and J ends, which lost 5 bases and 7 bases, there was a span of 15 bases. CDR3 coding DNA: TGTGCCAGCAGTCACCCCTTGGGGGGAAATGAGCAGTTCTTC. It codes for CASSHPLGGNEQFF.